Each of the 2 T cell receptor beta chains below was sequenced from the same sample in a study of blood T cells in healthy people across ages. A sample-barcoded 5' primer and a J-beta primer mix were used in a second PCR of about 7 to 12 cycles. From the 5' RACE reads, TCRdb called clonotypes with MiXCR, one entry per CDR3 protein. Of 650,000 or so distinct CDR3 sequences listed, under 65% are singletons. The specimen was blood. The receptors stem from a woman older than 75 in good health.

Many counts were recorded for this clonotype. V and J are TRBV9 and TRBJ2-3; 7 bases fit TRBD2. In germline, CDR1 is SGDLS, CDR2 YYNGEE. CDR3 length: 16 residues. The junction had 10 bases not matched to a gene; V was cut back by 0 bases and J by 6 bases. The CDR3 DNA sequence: TGTGCCAGCAGCGTAGCTAGCGGTGTAAGGGTGGATACGCAGTATTTT. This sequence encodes CASSVASGVRVDTQYF.

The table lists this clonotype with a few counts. CDR3 DNA sequence: TGTGCCCTGAGACCTGATACGGGCGGGGAGAACACCGGGGAGCTGTTTTTT. Its translation: CALRPDTGGENTGELFF. The chain recombines TRBV10-3 with TRBJ2-2; D is perhaps TRBD2 (6 bases). The CDR3 is 17 amino acids. V dropped 11 bases and J dropped 1 base, with 23 bases sitting between them. CDR1 and CDR2 from the germline V gene are ENHRY and SYGVKD.